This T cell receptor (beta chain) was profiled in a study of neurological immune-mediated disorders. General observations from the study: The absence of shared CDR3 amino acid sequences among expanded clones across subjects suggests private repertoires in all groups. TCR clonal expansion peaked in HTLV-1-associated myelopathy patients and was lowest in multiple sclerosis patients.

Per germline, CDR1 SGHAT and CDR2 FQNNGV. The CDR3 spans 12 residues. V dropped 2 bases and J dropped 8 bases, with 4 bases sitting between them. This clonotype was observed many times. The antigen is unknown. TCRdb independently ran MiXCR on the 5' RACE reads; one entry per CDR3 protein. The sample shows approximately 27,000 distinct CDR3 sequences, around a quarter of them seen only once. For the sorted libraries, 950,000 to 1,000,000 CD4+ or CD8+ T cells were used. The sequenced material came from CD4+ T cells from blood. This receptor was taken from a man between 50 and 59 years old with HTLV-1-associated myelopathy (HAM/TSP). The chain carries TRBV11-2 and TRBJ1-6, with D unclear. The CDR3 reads CASSLYDSPLHF. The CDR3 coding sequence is TGTGCCAGCAGCTTATACGATTCACCCCTCCACTTT.